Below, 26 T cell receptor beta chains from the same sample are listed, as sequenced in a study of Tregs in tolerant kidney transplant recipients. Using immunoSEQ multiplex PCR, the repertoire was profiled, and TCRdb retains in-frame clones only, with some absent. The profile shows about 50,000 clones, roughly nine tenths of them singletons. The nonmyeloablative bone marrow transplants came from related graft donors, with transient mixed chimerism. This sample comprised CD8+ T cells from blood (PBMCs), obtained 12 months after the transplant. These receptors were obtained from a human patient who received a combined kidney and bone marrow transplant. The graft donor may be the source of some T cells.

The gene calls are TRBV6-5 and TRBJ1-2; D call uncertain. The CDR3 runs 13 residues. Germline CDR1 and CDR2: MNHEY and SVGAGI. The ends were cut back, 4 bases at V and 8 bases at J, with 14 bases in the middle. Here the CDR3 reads CASSLSKYSGYTF. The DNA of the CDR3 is TGTGCCAGCAGTTTATCTAAGTACAGCGGCTACACCTTC.

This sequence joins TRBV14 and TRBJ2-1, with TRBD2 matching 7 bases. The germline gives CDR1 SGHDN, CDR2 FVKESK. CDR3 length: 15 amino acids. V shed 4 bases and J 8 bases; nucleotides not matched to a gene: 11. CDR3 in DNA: TGTGCCAGCAGCCTAGAGGGAGGGCCGTCCTATGAGCAGTTCTTC. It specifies CASSLEGGPSYEQFF.

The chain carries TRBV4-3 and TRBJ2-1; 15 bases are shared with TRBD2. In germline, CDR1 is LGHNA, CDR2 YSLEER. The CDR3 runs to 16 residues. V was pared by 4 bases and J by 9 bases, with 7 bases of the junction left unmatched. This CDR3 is CASSPGLAGGLGEQFF. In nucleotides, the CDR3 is TGCGCCAGCAGCCCTGGACTAGCGGGGGGGCTCGGTGAGCAGTTCTTC.

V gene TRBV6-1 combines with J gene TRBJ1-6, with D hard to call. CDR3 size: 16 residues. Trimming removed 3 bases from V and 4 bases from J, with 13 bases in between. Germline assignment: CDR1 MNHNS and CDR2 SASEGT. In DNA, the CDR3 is TGTGCCAGCAGTGAGTTTGCCGGGGATTATAATTCACCCCTCCACTTT. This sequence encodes CASSEFAGDYNSPLHF.

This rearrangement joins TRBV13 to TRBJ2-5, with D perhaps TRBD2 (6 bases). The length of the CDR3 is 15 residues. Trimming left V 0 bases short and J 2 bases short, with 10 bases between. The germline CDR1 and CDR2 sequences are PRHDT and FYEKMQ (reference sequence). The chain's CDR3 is CASSLGPSDQETQYF. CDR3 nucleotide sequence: TGTGCCAGCAGCTTAGGCCCTAGCGATCAAGAGACCCAGTACTTC. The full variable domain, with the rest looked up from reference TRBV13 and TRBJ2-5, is AAGVIQSPRHLIKEKRETATLKCYPIPRHDTVYWYQQGPGQDPQFLISFYEKMQSDKGSIPDRFSAQQFSDYHSELNMSSLELGDSALYFCASSLGPSDQETQYFGPGTRLLVL.

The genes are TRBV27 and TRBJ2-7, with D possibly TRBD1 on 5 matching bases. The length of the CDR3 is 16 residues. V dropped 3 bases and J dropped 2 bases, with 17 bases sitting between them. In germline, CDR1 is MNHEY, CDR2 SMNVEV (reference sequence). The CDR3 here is CASSLDPWTQTYEQYF. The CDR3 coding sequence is TGTGCCAGCAGTTTGGATCCCTGGACACAGACCTACGAGCAGTACTTC.

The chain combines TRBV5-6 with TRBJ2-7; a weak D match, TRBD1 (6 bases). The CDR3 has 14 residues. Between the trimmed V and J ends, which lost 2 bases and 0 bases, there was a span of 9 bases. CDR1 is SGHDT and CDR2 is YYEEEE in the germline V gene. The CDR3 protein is CASSLRDNSYEQYF. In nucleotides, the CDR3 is TGTGCCAGCAGCTTAAGGGACAACTCCTACGAGCAGTACTTC.

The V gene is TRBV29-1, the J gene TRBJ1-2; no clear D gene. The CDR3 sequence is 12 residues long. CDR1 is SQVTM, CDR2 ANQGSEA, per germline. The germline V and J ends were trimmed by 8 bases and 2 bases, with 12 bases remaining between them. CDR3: CSSTGGNYGYTF. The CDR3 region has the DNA TGCAGCTCAACCGGAGGGAACTATGGCTACACCTTC.

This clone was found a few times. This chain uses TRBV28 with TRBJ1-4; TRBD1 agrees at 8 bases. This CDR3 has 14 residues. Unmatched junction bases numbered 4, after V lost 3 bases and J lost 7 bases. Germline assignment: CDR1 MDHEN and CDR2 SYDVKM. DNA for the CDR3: TGTGCCAGCAGTTTTGGCAGGGGGCGTGAAAAACTGTTTTTT. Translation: CASSFGRGREKLFF.

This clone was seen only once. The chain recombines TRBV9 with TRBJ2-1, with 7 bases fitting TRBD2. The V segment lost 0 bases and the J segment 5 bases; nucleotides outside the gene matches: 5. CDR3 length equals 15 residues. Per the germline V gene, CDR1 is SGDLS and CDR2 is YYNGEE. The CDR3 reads CASSVVGGGHNEQFF. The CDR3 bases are TGTGCCAGCAGCGTAGTGGGGGGAGGGCACAATGAGCAGTTCTTC.

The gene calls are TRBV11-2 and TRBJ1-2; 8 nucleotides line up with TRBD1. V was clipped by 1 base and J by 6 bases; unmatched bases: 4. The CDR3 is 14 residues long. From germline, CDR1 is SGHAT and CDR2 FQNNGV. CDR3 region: CASSLAPTGDGYTF. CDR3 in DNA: TGTGCCAGCAGCTTAGCTCCGACAGGGGATGGCTACACCTTC.

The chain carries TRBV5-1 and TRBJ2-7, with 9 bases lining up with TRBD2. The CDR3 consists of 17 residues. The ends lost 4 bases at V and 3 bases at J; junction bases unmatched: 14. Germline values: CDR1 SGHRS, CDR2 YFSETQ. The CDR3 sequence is CASSGPGLAQKGYEQYF. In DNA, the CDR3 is TGCGCCAGCAGCGGACCGGGACTAGCTCAAAAAGGCTACGAGCAGTACTTC. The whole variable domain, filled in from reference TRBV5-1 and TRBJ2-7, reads KAGVTQTPRYLIKTRGQQVTLSCSPISGHRSVSWYQQTPGQGLQFLFEYFSETQRNKGNFPGRFSGRQFSNSRSEMNVSTLELGDSALYLCASSGPGLAQKGYEQYFGPGTRLTVT.

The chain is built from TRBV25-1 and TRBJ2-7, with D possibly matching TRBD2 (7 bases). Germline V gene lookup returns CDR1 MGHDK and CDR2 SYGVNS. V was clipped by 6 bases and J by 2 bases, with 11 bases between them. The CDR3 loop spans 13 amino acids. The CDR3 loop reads CASRRGGAYEQYF. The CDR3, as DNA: TGTGCCAGCAGGAGGGGGGGGGCCTACGAGCAGTACTTC.

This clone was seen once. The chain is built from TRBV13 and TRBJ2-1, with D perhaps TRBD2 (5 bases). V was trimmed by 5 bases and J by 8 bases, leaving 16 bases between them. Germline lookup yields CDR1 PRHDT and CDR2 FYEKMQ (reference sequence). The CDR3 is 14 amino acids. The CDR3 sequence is CASSQGLRAHEQFF. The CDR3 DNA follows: TGTGCCAGCAGCCAAGGACTGAGGGCACATGAGCAGTTCTTC. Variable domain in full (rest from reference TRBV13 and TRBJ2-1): AAGVIQSPRHLIKEKRETATLKCYPIPRHDTVYWYQQGPGQDPQFLISFYEKMQSDKGSIPDRFSAQQFSDYHSELNMSSLELGDSALYFCASSQGLRAHEQFFGPGTRLTVL.

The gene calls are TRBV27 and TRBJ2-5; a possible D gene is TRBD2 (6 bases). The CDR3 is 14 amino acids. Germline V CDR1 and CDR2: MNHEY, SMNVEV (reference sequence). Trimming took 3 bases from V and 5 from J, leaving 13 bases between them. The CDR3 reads CASSFVDGRETQYF. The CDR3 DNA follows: TGTGCCAGCAGTTTTGTGGATGGGAGGGAGACCCAGTACTTC.

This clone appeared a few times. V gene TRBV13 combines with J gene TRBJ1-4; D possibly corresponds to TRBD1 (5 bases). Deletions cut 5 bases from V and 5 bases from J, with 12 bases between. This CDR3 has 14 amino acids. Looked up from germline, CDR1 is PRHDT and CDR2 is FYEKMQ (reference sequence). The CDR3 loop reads CASSLAQANEKLFF. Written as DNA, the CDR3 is TGTGCCAGCAGCCTAGCACAGGCCAATGAAAAACTGTTTTTT.

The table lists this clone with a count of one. The CDR3: CATSAQQVSGANVLTF. The CDR3 nucleotides are TGTGCCACCAGCGCCCAACAGGTCTCTGGGGCCAACGTCCTGACTTTC. V is TRBV15 and J is TRBJ2-6, with D possibly being TRBD1 (5 bases). The germline gives CDR1 LNHNV, CDR2 YYDKDF (reference sequence). CDR3 size: 16 residues. With 5 bases removed from V and 0 bases from J, the gap between germline ends came to 11 bases.

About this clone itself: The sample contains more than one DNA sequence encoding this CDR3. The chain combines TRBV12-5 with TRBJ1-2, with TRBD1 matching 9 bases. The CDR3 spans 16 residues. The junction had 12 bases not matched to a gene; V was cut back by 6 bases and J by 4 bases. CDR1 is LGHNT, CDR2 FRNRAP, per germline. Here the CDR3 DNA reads TGTGCTAGTGGCTCACCCGCCGGGACAGGGCTCTATGGCTACACCTTC. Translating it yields CASGSPAGTGLYGYTF.

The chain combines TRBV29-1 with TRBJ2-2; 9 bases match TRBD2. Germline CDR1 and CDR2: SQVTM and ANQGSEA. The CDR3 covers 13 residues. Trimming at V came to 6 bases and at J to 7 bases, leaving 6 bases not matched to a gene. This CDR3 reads CSVSGGPGGELFF. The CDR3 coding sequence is TGCAGCGTGAGCGGGGGGCCCGGCGGGGAGCTGTTTTTT.

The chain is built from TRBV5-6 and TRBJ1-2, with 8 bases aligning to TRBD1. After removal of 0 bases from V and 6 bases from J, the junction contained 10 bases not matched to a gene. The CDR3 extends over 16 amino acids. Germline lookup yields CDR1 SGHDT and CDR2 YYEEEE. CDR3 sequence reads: CASSLGYGQGGDGYTF. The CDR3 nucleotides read TGTGCCAGCAGCTTGGGATATGGACAGGGAGGGGATGGCTACACCTTC.

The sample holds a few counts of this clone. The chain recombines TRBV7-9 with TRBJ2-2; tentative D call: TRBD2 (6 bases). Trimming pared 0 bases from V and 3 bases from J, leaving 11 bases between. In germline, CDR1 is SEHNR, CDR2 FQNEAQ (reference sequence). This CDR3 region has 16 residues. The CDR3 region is CASSLAGRRYTGELFF. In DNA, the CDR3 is TGTGCCAGCAGCTTAGCCGGGAGAAGGTACACCGGGGAGCTGTTTTTT.

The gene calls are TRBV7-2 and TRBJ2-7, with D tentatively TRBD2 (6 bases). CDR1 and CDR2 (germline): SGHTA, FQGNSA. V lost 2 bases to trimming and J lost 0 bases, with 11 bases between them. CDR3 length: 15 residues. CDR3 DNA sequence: TGTGCCAGCAGCTTATACGGGGGAGGCTCCTACGAGCAGTACTTC. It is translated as CASSLYGGGSYEQYF.

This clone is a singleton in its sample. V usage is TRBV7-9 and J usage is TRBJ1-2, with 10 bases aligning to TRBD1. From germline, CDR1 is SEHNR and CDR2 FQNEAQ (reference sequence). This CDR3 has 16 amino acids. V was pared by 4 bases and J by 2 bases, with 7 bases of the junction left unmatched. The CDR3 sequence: CASSSTGQGTNYGYTF. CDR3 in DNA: TGTGCCAGCAGCTCGACGGGACAGGGGACGAACTATGGCTACACCTTC. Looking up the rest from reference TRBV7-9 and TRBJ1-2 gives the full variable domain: DTGVSQNPRHKITKRGQNVTFRCDPISEHNRLYWYRQTLGQGPEFLTYFQNEAQLEKSRLLSDRFSAERPKGSFSTLEIQRTEQGDSAMYLCASSSTGQGTNYGYTFGSGTRLTVV.

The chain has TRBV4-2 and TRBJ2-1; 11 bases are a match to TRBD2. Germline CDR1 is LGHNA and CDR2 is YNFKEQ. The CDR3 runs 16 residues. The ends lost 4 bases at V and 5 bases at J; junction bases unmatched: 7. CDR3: CASSPIAGGGNNEQFF. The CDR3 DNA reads TGTGCCAGCAGCCCCATAGCGGGAGGGGGTAACAATGAGCAGTTCTTC.

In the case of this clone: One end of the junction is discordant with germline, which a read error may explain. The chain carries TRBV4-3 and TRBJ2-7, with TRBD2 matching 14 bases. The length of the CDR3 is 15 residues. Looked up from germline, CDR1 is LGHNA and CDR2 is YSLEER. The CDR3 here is CASRQGTSGSGEQYF. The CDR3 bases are TGCGCCAGCAGACAAGGGACTAGCGGGAGCGGCGAGCAGTACTTC.

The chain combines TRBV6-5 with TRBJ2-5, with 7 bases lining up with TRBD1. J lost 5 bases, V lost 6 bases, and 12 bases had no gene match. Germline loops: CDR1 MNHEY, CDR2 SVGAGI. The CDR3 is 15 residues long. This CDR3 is CASRAHRGIRETQYF. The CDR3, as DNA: TGTGCCAGCAGAGCCCACAGGGGAATTCGGGAGACCCAGTACTTC.